The rows below give T cell receptor beta chains drawn from one sample of a study of metastatic and nonmetastatic thyroid tumors. TCRdb recomputed clones from the PCR reads via MiXCR. The sample contains 30,000 to 45,000 clones, about 26% of which appear only once. Sample: blood. These receptors all stem from a male donor with papillary thyroid cancer or a benign thyroid nodule (not recorded which). Some clones in this sample may be carry-over from other donors' samples. CDR3s include the opening cysteine and the closing phenylalanine or tryptophan. D genes are given only for firm matches. Only some rows state a clone size, as once, few, many or a class for expanded clones.

CDR3 length	V gene	D gene	clone size	J gene	CDR3 protein	CDR3 DNA
13	TRBV6-1	.	many	TRBJ2-3	CASRGIYGDTQYF	TGTGCCAGCAGGGGGATTTATGGGGATACGCAGTATTTT
18	TRBV2	TRBD2	many	TRBJ2-7	CASRRGLAGVSPHYEQYF	TGTGCCAGCAGGAGGGGACTAGCGGGAGTTTCACCCCACTACGAGCAGTACTTC
13	TRBV6-1	.	few	TRBJ2-7	CASRPDNYYEQYF	TGTGCCAGCAGGCCGGACAACTACTACGAGCAGTACTTC
16	TRBV10-3	TRBD1	.	TRBJ1-2	CAISAPSGTGVYGYTF	TGTGCCATCAGTGCCCCGTCCGGGACAGGGGTCTATGGCTACACCTTC
16	TRBV4-1	TRBD2	.	TRBJ2-1	CASSQDWSGGANEQFF	TGCGCCAGCAGCCAAGATTGGAGCGGGGGGGCCAATGAGCAGTTCTTC
13	TRBV6-1	TRBD2	few	TRBJ2-3	CASHLAATDTQYF	TGTGCCAGCCACCTAGCGGCCACAGATACGCAGTATTTT
15	TRBV6-2/TRBV6-3	.	.	TRBJ2-7	CASSSGQSYSYEQYF	TGTGCCAGCAGTTCCGGACAGTCTTACTCCTACGAGCAGTACTTC
12	TRBV6-1	.	.	TRBJ2-7	CASREDSYEQYF	TGTGCCAGCAGGGAGGACTCCTACGAGCAGTACTTC
15	TRBV19	TRBD1	.	TRBJ1-2	CASSIGDRGFYGYTF	TGTGCCAGTAGTATAGGGGACAGGGGATTCTATGGCTACACCTTC
15	TRBV6-1	.	.	TRBJ1-2	CASSLEARYSYGYTF	TGTGCCAGCAGTCTAGAAGCACGATACAGCTATGGCTACACCTTC
14	TRBV7-8	TRBD1	.	TRBJ2-2	CASEWTGVYGELFF	TGTGCCAGCGAGTGGACAGGGGTATACGGGGAGCTGTTTTTT
15	TRBV19	.	few	TRBJ1-4	CASSESLRDDEKLFF	TGTGCCAGTAGCGAAAGTTTGCGCGATGATGAAAAACTGTTTTTT
14	TRBV27	TRBD2	few	TRBJ2-7	CASSFAAGGYEQYF	TGTGCCAGCAGTTTTGCCGCGGGAGGCTACGAGCAGTACTTC